Sequencing of this TCR beta chain was carried out in a study of T-cell reconstitution after alpha-beta-depleted transplantation in children. The V gene lost 1 base and the J gene lost 1 base, with 25 bases spanning the gap. The CDR3 contains 19 residues. CDR1 GTSNPN and CDR2 SVGIG come from the germline V gene (reference sequence). Unique molecular identifiers were incorporated into the prepared TCRbeta library. TCRdb reprocessed the PCR reads via MiXCR and lists one record per CDR3 protein. The sample shows 480,000 or so distinct CDR3 sequences, over 9.5% of them seen only once. The source material was PBMCs, sampled before TCRalphabeta/CD19-depleted stem cell transplant. This rearrangement joins TRBV30 to TRBJ1-1; perhaps TRBD1 as D (5 bases). This sequence was found in a child aged 2 to 15 with inherited bone marrow failure, due to receive a stem cell transplant. For the CDR3, the DNA is TGTGCCTGGAGTGCCTACCCCGTCGGGGCCTCGAGTGGGAACACTGAAGCTTTCTTT. Its translation is CAWSAYPVGASSGNTEAFF.